This entry lists 15 T cell receptor beta chains sequenced from one sample in a study of PD-1 blockade in classical Hodgkin lymphoma (dated by TCRdb to the early 2020s). Libraries were made using the immunoSEQ multiplex PCR assay. This is the immuneACCESS table as TCRdb keeps it, with only in-frame sequences that have V and J called. A part of the clones is gone; compared with another copy, unresolved V genes explain less than half, and the rest is unexplained. Across this sample there are tens of thousands of clones, with roughly 70% seen only once. The top ten constitute over 15% of the sample. The time point label, as the study defines it: cycle 1 day 1 (C1D1), immediately before nivolumab initiation. Relapse after autologous stem cell transplantation had occurred in all trial patients, and cohorts A, B and C were distinguished by prior brentuximab vedotin exposure. The material sequenced was peripheral blood mononuclear cells (PBMCs), taken at baseline. The receptors come from a human donor with classical Hodgkin lymphoma.

The DNA for the CDR3 is TGTGCCAGCAGTTTATTCGGGACAGGGGGGCAAGGTGAGCAGTACTTC. Protein: CASSLFGTGGQGEQYF. V is TRBV28 and J is TRBJ2-7; 11 positions match TRBD1. The CDR3 has 16 residues. V lost 1 base and J lost 7; bases outside the gene matches: 9. Germline CDR1 reads MDHEN; CDR2 reads SYDVKM.

This chain uses TRBV4-2 with TRBJ2-5; D is uncertain. The CDR3 extends over 11 amino acids. Trimming removed 4 bases at V and 1 base at J, with 1 base between. Germline CDR1 and CDR2: LGHNA and YNFKEQ. CDR3 amino acids: CASSRQETQYF. CDR3 nucleotides: TGTGCCAGCAGCCGCCAAGAGACCCAGTACTTC.

This clone has a handful of counts. This sequence joins TRBV5-6 and TRBJ1-5; D gene unclear. CDR1 and CDR2 (germline): SGHDT, YYEEEE. This CDR3 region has 16 residues. Trimming took 1 base from V and 1 from J, leaving 12 bases between them. The CDR3 bases are TGTGCCAGCAGCTTGAGATCAACAGCAAGCAATCAGCCCCAGCATTTT. This encodes CASSLRSTASNQPQHF.

The chain's CDR3 is CASRGTGNEQFF. CDR3 nucleotide sequence: TGTGCCAGCAGGGGGACAGGGAATGAGCAGTTCTTC. The V and J genes are TRBV7-2 and TRBJ2-1, with TRBD1 identical over 9 bases. V dropped 6 bases and J dropped 7; count of bases not matched to a gene: 1. There are 12 residues in the CDR3. Germline V gives CDR1 SGHTA, CDR2 FQGNSA.

The rearrangement links TRBV14 to TRBJ2-5; D is perhaps TRBD1 (6 bases). CDR1 SGHDN and CDR2 FVKESK come from the germline V gene. Deletions cut 1 base from V and 7 bases from J, with 13 bases between. The CDR3 consists of 14 residues. Here the CDR3 reads CASSQVDSRATQYF. The CDR3, as DNA: TGTGCCAGCAGCCAAGTGGACAGCAGGGCGACCCAGTACTTC.

The chain combines TRBV2 with TRBJ2-5, with D perhaps given as TRBD1 or TRBD2 (5 bases each). The CDR3 has 13 residues. V lost 10 bases, J lost 4 bases, and 16 bases lay in between. Germline CDR1 is SNHLY and CDR2 is FYNNEI. The CDR3 sequence: CATKVGVGETQYF. The DNA for the CDR3 is TGTGCCACCAAAGTGGGGGTGGGAGAGACCCAGTACTTC.

The chain joins TRBV10-2 to TRBJ2-7, with 8 nucleotides matching TRBD2. V lost 6 bases to trimming and J lost 2 bases; unmatched junction nucleotides: 6. The CDR3 has 14 amino acids. Germline CDR1 reads WSHSY; CDR2 reads SAAADI. In DNA form, the CDR3 reads TGCGCCAGCAGGCGGGCGGGGGGAACCTACGAGCAGTACGTC. Amino acid sequence: CASRRAGGTYEQYV.

The chain links TRBV4-2 to TRBJ2-2; tentatively, D is TRBD2 (6 bases). The CDR3 is 13 residues long. Looked up from germline, CDR1 is LGHNA and CDR2 is YNFKEQ. The V gene lost 4 bases and the J gene lost 7 bases, with 10 bases spanning the gap. The CDR3 is CASSRGAVGELFF. CDR3 DNA: TGTGCCAGCAGCCGCGGGGCGGTCGGGGAGCTGTTTTTT.

This clone has just a few counts. The rearrangement links TRBV19 to TRBJ2-1; D is unresolved. V gave up 5 bases and J gave up 5 bases, with 7 bases separating them. The V gene's germline CDR1 is LNHDA and CDR2 SQIVND (reference sequence). This CDR3 region has 12 residues. CDR3 in DNA: TGTGCCAGTAGTTTCGTAAACAATGAGCAGTTCTTC. It specifies CASSFVNNEQFF.

Only a few counts were recorded for this clone. The chain combines TRBV7-2 with TRBJ2-5, with TRBD2 matching over 8 bases. Germline V lookup: CDR1 SGHTA, CDR2 FQGNSA. The CDR3 contains 16 residues. The V gene end was trimmed by 5 bases and the J gene end by 2 bases; junction bases not matched to a gene: 10. The CDR3 reads CASSGGAGALQETQYF. DNA for the CDR3: TGTGCCAGCAGCGGGGGAGCGGGGGCCTTACAAGAGACCCAGTACTTC. Based on the CDR3 plus reference TRBV7-2 and TRBJ2-5, the full variable domain is GAGVSQSPSNKVTEKGKDVELRCDPISGHTALYWYRQSLGQGLEFLIYFQGNSAPDKSGLPSDRFSAERTGGSVSTLTIQRTQQEDSAVYLCASSGGAGALQETQYFGPGTRLLVL.

This clone has only a few counts. This rearrangement joins TRBV28 to TRBJ1-6; D is ambiguous. The V gene lost 8 bases and the J gene lost 15 bases, with 20 bases spanning the gap. In germline, CDR1 is MDHEN, CDR2 SYDVKM. The CDR3 runs 13 residues. This CDR3 is CASRPFGESNLHF. The CDR3 region has the DNA TGTGCCAGCCGTCCTTTCGGGGAAAGTAACCTCCACTTT.

This clone was found once. This chain joins TRBV9 and TRBJ2-7; D possibly matches TRBD1 or TRBD2 (5 bases each). Trimming shortened V by 4 bases and J by 7 bases, and 15 bases separated the two germline ends. Germline CDR1 and CDR2: SGDLS and YYNGEE. The CDR3 spans 13 residues. CDR3 sequence (DNA): TGTGCCAGCAGCCCCGGGACCAAGTTGGAGCAGTACTTC. Translated, it gives CASSPGTKLEQYF.

The chain has TRBV11-2 and TRBJ2-1; D might be TRBD1 (5 bases). The V gene's germline CDR1 is SGHAT and CDR2 FQNNGV. Deletions cut 1 base from V and 9 bases from J, with 13 bases between. The CDR3 spans 14 residues. The DNA for the CDR3 is TGTGCCAGCAGCTTAGGACCGACAGTCCGTGAGCAGTTCTTC. Protein: CASSLGPTVREQFF.

V is TRBV19 and J is TRBJ1-3; D uncertain. Germline CDR1 reads LNHDA; CDR2 reads SQIVND (reference sequence). This CDR3 comprises 15 residues. Trimming shortened V by 5 bases and J by 2 bases, and 13 bases separated the two germline ends. The CDR3 nucleotides are TGTGCCAGTAGTTGGCTTCCCCCGACTGGAAACACCATATATTTT. Amino acids: CASSWLPPTGNTIYF.

The J gene is TRBJ1-1, the V gene TRBV28; D unresolved. The CDR3 loop spans 14 amino acids. Germline assignment: CDR1 MDHEN and CDR2 SYDVKM. V lost 6 bases and J lost 0, with 11 bases in between. The CDR3 DNA reads as TGTGCCAGCAGCCCCCGACGGTTGAACACTGAAGCTTTCTTT. Translating gives CASSPRRLNTEAFF.